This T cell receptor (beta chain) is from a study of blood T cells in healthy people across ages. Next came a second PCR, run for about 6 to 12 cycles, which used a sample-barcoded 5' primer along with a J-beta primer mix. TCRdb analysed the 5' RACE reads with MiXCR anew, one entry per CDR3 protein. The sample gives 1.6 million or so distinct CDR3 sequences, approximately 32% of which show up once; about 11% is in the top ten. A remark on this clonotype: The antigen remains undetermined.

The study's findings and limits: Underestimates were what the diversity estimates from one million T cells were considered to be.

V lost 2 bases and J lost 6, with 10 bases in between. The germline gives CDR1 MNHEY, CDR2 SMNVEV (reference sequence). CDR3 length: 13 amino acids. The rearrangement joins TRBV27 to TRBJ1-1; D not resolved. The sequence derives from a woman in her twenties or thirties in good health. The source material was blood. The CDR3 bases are TGTGCCAGCAGTTTAAACCCAGACGCTGAAGCTTTCTTT. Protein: CASSLNPDAEAFF.